Below, 15 T cell receptor beta chains from the same sample are listed, as sequenced in a study of blood T cell repertoires in COVID-19. Method: immunoSEQ multiplex PCR; TCRdb's copy keeps in-frame clones and lacks some. The sample consists of 150,000 or so clones, about 89% of them appearing once. Input material: peripheral blood. Receptors were obtained from a woman in her 70s with COVID-19, enrolled during active disease.

The rearrangement joins TRBV28 to TRBJ1-1; no definite D call. The CDR3 loop spans 14 amino acids. V gave up 7 bases and J gave up 0 bases, with 12 bases separating them. Germline V gene data show CDR1 as MDHEN and CDR2 as SYDVKM. CDR3 coding DNA: TGTGCCAGCACCTTTTCCGGGTTGAACACTGAAGCTTTCTTT. This codes for CASTFSGLNTEAFF.

The chain recombines TRBV24-1 with TRBJ1-2, with D unresolved. The CDR3 consists of 11 residues. CDR1 and CDR2 from the germline V gene are KGHDR and SFDVKD. V shed 4 bases and J shed 5 bases, with 4 bases lying between them. The CDR3 nucleotides are TGTGCCACCAGTGACCATTATGGCTACACCTTC. It is translated as CATSDHYGYTF.

This chain uses TRBV11-2 with TRBJ1-1; weak D call: TRBD1 (6 bases). The germline V gene encodes CDR1 SGHAT and CDR2 FQNNGV. This CDR3 comprises 13 residues. V gave up 4 bases and J gave up 3 bases, with 9 bases separating them. The CDR3 loop is CASSWTADTEAFF. DNA of the CDR3: TGTGCCAGCAGCTGGACAGCGGACACTGAAGCTTTCTTT.

The chain combines TRBV5-1 with TRBJ2-1; 11 positions agree with TRBD1. Trimming cost V 4 bases and J 9 bases; bases outside gene matches: 9. CDR1 SGHRS and CDR2 YFSETQ come from the germline V gene. CDR3 size: 15 residues. The CDR3 nucleotides are TGCGCCAGCAGCCCAGGACAGGGGGCTTTGGGTGAGCAGTTCTTC. It specifies CASSPGQGALGEQFF.

The V and J genes are TRBV3-1 (or the pseudogene TRBV3-2) and TRBJ2-5, with TRBD2 matching 11 bases. Germline CDR1 is LGHDT and CDR2 is YNNKEL (reference sequence). This CDR3 is built from 14 residues. J lost 5 bases, V lost 3 bases, and 2 bases had no gene match. CDR3 in DNA: TGTGCCAGCAGCCAGGGACTAGCGGCCGAGACCCAGTACTTC. Amino acids: CASSQGLAAETQYF.

This clone has only one observation. The chain recombines TRBV18 with TRBJ2-1; 10 bases agree with TRBD1. The CDR3 covers 17 residues. CDR1 is KGHSH, CDR2 LQKENI, per germline. V trimming: 3 bases; J trimming: 4 bases; junction bases outside the gene matches: 9. CDR3 protein: CASSPRSGQGVYNEQFF. Written as DNA, the CDR3 is TGTGCCAGCTCACCCCGAAGCGGACAGGGGGTGTACAATGAGCAGTTCTTC.

The rearrangement links TRBV15 to TRBJ2-3, with 10 bases aligning to TRBD2. This CDR3 has 15 residues. From germline, CDR1 is LNHNV and CDR2 YYDKDF (reference sequence). The junction had 2 bases not matched to a gene; V was cut back by 4 bases and J by 1 base. This CDR3 reads CATSTLAGGTDTQYF. The CDR3 DNA is TGTGCCACCAGCACCCTAGCGGGGGGCACAGATACGCAGTATTTT.

This clone was found once. V and J are TRBV19 and TRBJ2-7; TRBD1 agrees at 10 bases. Trimming cost V 6 bases and J 6 bases; bases outside gene matches: 2. Germline loops: CDR1 LNHDA, CDR2 SQIVND (reference sequence). This CDR3 region has 12 residues. This CDR3 reads CASSWTGGEQYF. In nucleotides, the CDR3 is TGTGCCAGTAGCTGGACAGGGGGCGAGCAGTACTTC.

The table lists this clone with a count of one. V usage is TRBV28 and J usage is TRBJ2-3, with 7 bases matching TRBD2. The CDR3 length is 17 residues. CDR1 and CDR2 from the germline V gene are MDHEN and SYDVKM. Trimming took 3 bases from V and 2 from J; bases not matched to a gene: 11. CDR3 sequence: CASSLGGYAGDTDTQYF. Here the CDR3 DNA reads TGTGCCAGCAGTTTGGGGGGTTATGCGGGAGACACAGATACGCAGTATTTT.

The V gene is TRBV3-1 (or the pseudogene TRBV3-2), the J gene TRBJ1-4; no clear D gene. V lost 2 bases and J lost 7, with 14 bases in between. This CDR3 has 15 amino acids. Germline V CDR1 and CDR2: LGHDT, YNNKEL (reference sequence). CDR3 DNA: TGTGCCAGCAGCCAATATGGGGAAGAGGGTGAAAAACTGTTTTTT. Translation gives CASSQYGEEGEKLFF.

A single count supports this clone. The CDR3 nucleotides read TGTGCCAGCAGTTACTCTATTGGCAGGGTCTACGAGCAGTACTTC. Protein sequence: CASSYSIGRVYEQYF. The chain is built from TRBV6-6 and TRBJ2-7, with a possible D match to TRBD1 (5 bases). CDR3 length: 15 residues. V was pared by 0 bases and J by 3 bases, with 12 bases between. Germline V CDR1 and CDR2: MNHNY, SVGAGI (reference sequence).

The chain joins TRBV4-1 to TRBJ1-5, with no clear D. The CDR3 extends over 15 amino acids. Trimming took 4 bases from V and 9 from J, leaving 19 bases between them. The germline gives CDR1 MGHRA, CDR2 YSYEKL. The CDR3 coding sequence is TGCGCCAGCAGCCCAAGCCCGCCCAATGAGTCGCCCCAGCATTTT. Protein: CASSPSPPNESPQHF.

This chain uses TRBV6-6 with TRBJ1-2; D unclear. Deletions cut 6 bases from V and 2 bases from J, with 19 bases between. The CDR3 extends over 16 amino acids. Germline CDR1 MNHNY, CDR2 SVGAGI (reference sequence). The CDR3 loop reads CASRGSFGGSNYGYTF. CDR3 sequence (DNA): TGTGCCAGCAGGGGGTCGTTCGGAGGCTCGAACTATGGCTACACCTTC.

Points on this clone: This sample includes further DNA sequences coding for the same CDR3. This sequence joins TRBV18 and TRBJ2-1, with 9 bases fitting TRBD2. The length of the CDR3 is 15 residues. Germline V gives CDR1 KGHSH, CDR2 LQKENI. The V and J ends lost 3 bases and 2 bases, in that order; junction bases with no gene match: 2. The CDR3 region has the DNA TGTGCCAGCTCACCCCTAGCGGGGACCTACAATGAGCAGTTCTTC. It encodes CASSPLAGTYNEQFF.

The gene calls are TRBV21-1 and TRBJ2-1; the table names TRBD2, a call not compared with the DNA. TRBV21-1 is a pseudogene locus. The CDR3 totals 14 residues. In nucleotides, the CDR3 is TGTGCCACCTACCCTGGGGGAGGTAAGAATGAGCAGTTCTTC. This encodes CATYPGGGKNEQFF.